This note documents a single TCR beta chain sequence. No antigen is known for it. This entry belongs to a study of graft-versus-host responses after intestinal transplantation. Across the study: Recipients underwent multivisceral, liver-intestinal, or isolated intestinal transplants. Every recipient underwent anti-thymocyte globulin induction, then tacrolimus and steroids for roughly 3 years.

CDR3 length equals 15 residues. Germline CDR1 is SGHDT and CDR2 is YYEEEE. Deletions cut 5 bases from V and 0 bases from J, with 15 bases between. Graft specimens yielded both intraepithelial and lamina propria lymphocytes. Study-level findings and limits: There were GvH clones found in recipient marrow, and some of them appeared first in ileum or blood. Peak circulating GvH clone levels tracked with early post-transplant HvG declines.

The data were produced by immunoSEQ multiplex PCR, yet TCRdb's version contains in-frame clones alone and is incomplete. Here the sample spans some 29,000 clones, around 83% being singletons. The sequence derives from a human patient who received an intestinal transplant, so some T cells may come from the graft donor. Specimen: ileum tissue, collected 98 days after intestinal transplantation. This chain links TRBV5-6 with TRBJ2-7, with unresolved D. CDR3 amino acids: CASSSPALHSYEQYF. DNA for the CDR3: TGTGCCAGCAGTTCCCCAGCCCTCCACTCCTACGAGCAGTACTTC.